A selection of T cell receptor beta chains follows, all from one sample in a study of identical twins. Each CDR3 protein is one row after TCRdb ran MiXCR on the 5' RACE reads. The profile covers around 480,000 distinct CDR3 sequences, with roughly an eighth appearing a single time and about 0.94% taken by the ten largest. The data were also submitted as part of a second study, on yellow fever vaccine responses in identical twins.

The sequencing input was CD4+ T cells sorted from blood. The receptor source for this set is a woman aged 18-29 years in good health. CDR3s leave out the opening cysteine and the closing phenylalanine or tryptophan. D genes are given only for firm matches.

TRBV18	NA	TRBJ2-7	ASSPRGLSFAEQY
TRBV18	TRBD1	TRBJ1-1	ASSSIPSGGPGSQAF
TRBV12-3/TRBV12-4	NA	TRBJ2-5	ASARGIQETQY
TRBV27	NA	TRBJ2-7	ATIRTGKEQY
TRBV7-9	TRBD1	TRBJ2-7	ASSLTGAQQY
TRBV20-1	TRBD1	TRBJ1-1	SAIENRGRTEAF
TRBV5-1	NA	TRBJ2-1	ASTWTGGLDEQF
TRBV30	NA	TRBJ1-5	AHSPGAGQPQH
TRBV12-3/TRBV12-4	TRBD2	TRBJ2-1	ASTPHGGYGRLAGAHEQF
TRBV5-1	NA	TRBJ2-7	ASSLSGDYDEQY
TRBV3-1	NA	TRBJ2-5	ASSQQLRQETQY
TRBV4-2	NA	TRBJ1-4	ASSQDEGAKSEKLF
TRBV6-2/TRBV6-3	TRBD2	TRBJ2-5	ASSTRFRGREQETQY
TRBV20-1	TRBD1	TRBJ2-3	SAPPDRGRADTQY
TRBV28	TRBD1	TRBJ2-4	ASSTGGLGAKNIQY